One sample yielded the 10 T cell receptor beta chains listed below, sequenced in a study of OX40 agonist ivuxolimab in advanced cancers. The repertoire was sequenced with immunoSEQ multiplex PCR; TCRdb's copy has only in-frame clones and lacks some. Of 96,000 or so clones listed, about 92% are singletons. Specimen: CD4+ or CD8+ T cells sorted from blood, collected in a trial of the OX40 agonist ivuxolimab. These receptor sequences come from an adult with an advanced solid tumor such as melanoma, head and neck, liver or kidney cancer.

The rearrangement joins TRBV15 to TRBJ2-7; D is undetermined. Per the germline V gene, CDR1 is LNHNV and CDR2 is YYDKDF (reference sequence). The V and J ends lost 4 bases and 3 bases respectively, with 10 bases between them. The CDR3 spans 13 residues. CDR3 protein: CATSKAGNYEQYF. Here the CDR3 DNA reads TGTGCCACCAGCAAGGCCGGAAACTACGAGCAGTACTTC.

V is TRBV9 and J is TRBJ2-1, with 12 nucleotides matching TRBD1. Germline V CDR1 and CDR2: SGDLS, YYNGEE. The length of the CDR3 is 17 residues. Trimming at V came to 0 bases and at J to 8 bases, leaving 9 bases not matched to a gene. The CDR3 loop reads CASSVEFGTGGAYEQFF. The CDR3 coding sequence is TGTGCCAGCAGCGTAGAGTTTGGGACAGGGGGCGCCTATGAGCAGTTCTTC.

This CDR3 is CASSVLAGSGANVLTF. DNA of the CDR3: TGTGCCAGCAGCGTACTAGCAGGCTCTGGGGCCAACGTCCTGACTTTC. This chain links TRBV9 with TRBJ2-6, with TRBD2 as a possible D gene (5 bases). Germline V CDR1 and CDR2: SGDLS, YYNGEE. This CDR3 is 16 amino acids long. The V gene lost 1 base and the J gene lost 0 bases, with 8 bases spanning the gap.

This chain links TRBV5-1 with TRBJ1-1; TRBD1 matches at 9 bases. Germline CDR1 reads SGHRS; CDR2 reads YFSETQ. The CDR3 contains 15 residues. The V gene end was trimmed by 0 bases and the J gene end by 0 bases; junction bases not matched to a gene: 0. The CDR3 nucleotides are TGCGCCAGCAGCTTGGGGGACAGGGTGAACACTGAAGCTTTCTTT. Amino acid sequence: CASSLGDRVNTEAFF. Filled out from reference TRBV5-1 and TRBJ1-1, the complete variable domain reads KAGVTQTPRYLIKTRGQQVTLSCSPISGHRSVSWYQQTPGQGLQFLFEYFSETQRNKGNFPGRFSGRQFSNSRSEMNVSTLELGDSALYLCASSLGDRVNTEAFFGQGTRLTVV.

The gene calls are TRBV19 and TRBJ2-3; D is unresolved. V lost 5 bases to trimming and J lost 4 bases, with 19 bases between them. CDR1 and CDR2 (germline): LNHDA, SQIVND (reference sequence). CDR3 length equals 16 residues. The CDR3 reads CASSLGPPPRADTQYF. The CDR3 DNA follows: TGTGCCAGTAGTTTAGGACCCCCACCTAGAGCAGATACGCAGTATTTT.

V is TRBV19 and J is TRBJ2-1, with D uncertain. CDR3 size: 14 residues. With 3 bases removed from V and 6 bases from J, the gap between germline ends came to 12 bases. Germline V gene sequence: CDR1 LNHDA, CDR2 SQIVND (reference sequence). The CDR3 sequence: CASSMGLASNEQFF. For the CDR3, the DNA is TGTGCCAGTAGTATGGGATTGGCGAGCAATGAGCAGTTCTTC.

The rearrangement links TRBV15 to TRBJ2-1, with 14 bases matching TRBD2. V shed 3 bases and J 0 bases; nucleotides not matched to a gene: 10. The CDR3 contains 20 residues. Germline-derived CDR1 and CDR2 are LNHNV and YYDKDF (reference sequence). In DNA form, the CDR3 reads TGTGCCACCAGCAGCCTCGGACTAGCGGGAGGTTCAGGCTCCTACAATGAGCAGTTCTTC. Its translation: CATSSLGLAGGSGSYNEQFF.

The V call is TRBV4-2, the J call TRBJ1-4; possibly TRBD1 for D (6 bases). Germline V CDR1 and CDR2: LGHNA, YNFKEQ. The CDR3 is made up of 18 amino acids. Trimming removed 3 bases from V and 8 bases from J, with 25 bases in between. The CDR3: CASSHLGGVPPEGEKLFF. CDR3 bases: TGTGCCAGCAGCCACCTAGGGGGGGTGCCCCCCGAAGGGGAAAAACTGTTTTTT.

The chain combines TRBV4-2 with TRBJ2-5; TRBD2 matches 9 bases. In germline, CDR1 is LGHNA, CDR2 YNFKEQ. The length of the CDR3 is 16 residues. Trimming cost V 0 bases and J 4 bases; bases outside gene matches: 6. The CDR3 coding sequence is TGTGCCAGCAGCCAAGATACTGCACTAGCGGGAGAGACCCAGTACTTC. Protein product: CASSQDTALAGETQYF.

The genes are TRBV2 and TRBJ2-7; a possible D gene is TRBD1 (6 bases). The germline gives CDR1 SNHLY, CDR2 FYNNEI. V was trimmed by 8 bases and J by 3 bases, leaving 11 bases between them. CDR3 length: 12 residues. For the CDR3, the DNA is TGTGCCAGCCTAAAGGACAGCTACGAGCAGTACTTC. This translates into CASLKDSYEQYF.